These 9 T cell receptor beta chains originate from one sample sequenced in a study of blood T cells in healthy people across ages. It was with a sample-barcoded 5' primer and a J-beta primer mix that a second PCR of roughly 7 to 12 cycles was run. TCRdb called the 5' RACE reads again in MiXCR, with one record for every CDR3 protein. This table holds around 1.5 million distinct CDR3 sequences, 45% to 70% found once. Input material: blood. The receptors derive from a young man in good health.

The chain has TRBV6-2 or TRBV6-3 and TRBJ2-4; D gene uncertain. Matching the DNA end better, TRBJ2-5 makes the J call doubtful. CDR1 MNHEY and CDR2 SVGEGT come from the germline V gene. The CDR3 has 13 amino acids. The CDR3 coding sequence is TGTGCCAGCAGTTACTATTTCAAGGAGACCCAGTACTTC. Its translation is CASSYYFKETQYF.

Concerning this clonotype itself: Since a much larger clone is just one base distant, this may be a read error. This rearrangement joins TRBV4-1 to TRBJ2-7; 10 bases line up with TRBD2. Per the germline V gene, CDR1 is MGHRA and CDR2 is YSYEKL. CDR3 length: 14 residues. J was trimmed by 5 bases and V by 4 bases; bases with no gene match: 5. The CDR3 sequence: CASSPSGRSDEQYF. The CDR3 bases are TGCGCCAGCAGCCCTAGCGGGAGAAGCGACGAGCAGTACTTC.

The V call is TRBV29-1, the J call TRBJ1-1, with D possibly matching TRBD1 (5 bases). Germline CDR1 and CDR2: SQVTM and ANQGSEA. CDR3 length: 15 amino acids. Between the trimmed V and J ends, which lost 4 bases and 1 base, there was a span of 16 bases. DNA of the CDR3: TGCAGCGTTGGAGGGACCCTGGGAACGAACACTGAAGCTTTCTTT. Residues: CSVGGTLGTNTEAFF.

Only a few counts were recorded for this clonotype. The chain recombines TRBV7-9 with TRBJ2-6, with 8 positions matching TRBD1. The germline gives CDR1 SEHNR, CDR2 FQNEAQ (reference sequence). V lost 5 bases and J lost 3; bases outside the gene matches: 3. CDR3 length: 15 residues. CDR3 loop: CASSQTGVGANVLTF. The CDR3 nucleotides read TGTGCCAGCAGCCAGACAGGGGTTGGGGCCAACGTCCTGACTTTC. Using reference TRBV7-9 and TRBJ2-6 for the parts outside the CDR3, the full variable domain is DTGVSQNPRHKITKRGQNVTFRCDPISEHNRLYWYRQTLGQGPEFLTYFQNEAQLEKSRLLSDRFSAERPKGSFSTLEIQRTEQGDSAMYLCASSQTGVGANVLTFGAGSRLTVL.

This clonotype was picked up many times. The junction shows a germline mismatch at one end, possibly a read error. This chain links TRBV5-1 with TRBJ1-2; TRBD1 might be the D (5 bases). This CDR3 spans 13 amino acids. Germline CDR1 SGHRS, CDR2 YFSETQ. This chain's CDR3 is CASSLGTDYGYTF. The DNA for the CDR3 is TGTGCCAGCAGCTTAGGGACGGACTATGGCTACACCTTC. Complete variable domain (other parts from reference TRBV5-1 and TRBJ1-2): KAGVTQTPRYLIKTRGQQVTLSCSPISGHRSVSWYQQTPGQGLQFLFEYFSETQRNKGNFPGRFSGRQFSNSRSEMNVSTLELGDSALYLCASSLGTDYGYTFGSGTRLTVV.

This chain joins TRBV20-1 and TRBJ2-1; 7 bases agree with TRBD1. Losses at the gene ends were 3 bases for V and 9 bases for J; bases not matched to a gene: 14. The CDR3 is 15 residues long. Germline V gene lookup returns CDR1 DFQATT and CDR2 SNEGSKA (reference sequence). CDR3: CSARSPTGYSVEQFF. In DNA, the CDR3 is TGCAGTGCTAGGAGCCCGACAGGGTATAGTGTTGAGCAGTTCTTC.

CDR3 sequence (DNA): TGTGCCAGCTCTCGCTACAGGGGGAGGGAAGCTAACTATGGCTACACCTTC. The encoded protein is CASSRYRGREANYGYTF. The chain is built from TRBV28 and TRBJ1-2; 8 nucleotides match TRBD1. This CDR3 has 17 amino acids. CDR1 is MDHEN, CDR2 SYDVKM, per germline. Trimming cost V 8 bases and J 0 bases; bases outside gene matches: 14.

This rearrangement joins TRBV4-2 to TRBJ2-7; TRBD2 matches 10 bases. V shed 2 bases, J shed 5 bases, and the junction held 12 bases outside the gene matches. CDR1 and CDR2 from the germline V gene are LGHNA and YNFKEQ. The CDR3 contains 17 residues. Here the CDR3 reads CASSQILAGVNSHEQYF. CDR3 bases: TGTGCCAGCAGCCAAATCCTAGCGGGGGTAAATTCCCACGAGCAGTACTTC.

This rearrangement joins TRBV12-3 or TRBV12-4 to TRBJ2-7; D is ambiguous. The CDR3 length is 15 residues. V was trimmed by 2 bases and J by 0 bases, leaving 11 bases between them. The CDR3 DNA reads as TGTGCCAGCAGTTTACTTCGCAGTTCCTCCTACGAGCAGTACTTC. Its translation: CASSLLRSSSYEQYF.